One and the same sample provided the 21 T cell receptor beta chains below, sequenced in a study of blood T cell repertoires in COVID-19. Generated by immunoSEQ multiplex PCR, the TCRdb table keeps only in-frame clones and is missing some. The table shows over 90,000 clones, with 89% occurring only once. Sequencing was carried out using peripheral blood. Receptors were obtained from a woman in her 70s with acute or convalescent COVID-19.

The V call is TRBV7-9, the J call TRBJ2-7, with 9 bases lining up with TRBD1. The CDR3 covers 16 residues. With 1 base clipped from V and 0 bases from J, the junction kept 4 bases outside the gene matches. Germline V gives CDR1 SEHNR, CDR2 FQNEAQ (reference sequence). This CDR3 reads CASSLVGQGTSYEQYF. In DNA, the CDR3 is TGTGCCAGCAGCTTAGTCGGACAGGGGACCTCCTACGAGCAGTACTTC.

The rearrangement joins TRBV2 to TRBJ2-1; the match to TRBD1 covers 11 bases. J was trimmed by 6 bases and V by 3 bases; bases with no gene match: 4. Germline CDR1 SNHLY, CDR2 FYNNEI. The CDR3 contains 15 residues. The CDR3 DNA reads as TGTGCCAGCAGTGACACCGGGACAGGGGGCAATGAGCAGTTCTTC. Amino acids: CASSDTGTGGNEQFF.

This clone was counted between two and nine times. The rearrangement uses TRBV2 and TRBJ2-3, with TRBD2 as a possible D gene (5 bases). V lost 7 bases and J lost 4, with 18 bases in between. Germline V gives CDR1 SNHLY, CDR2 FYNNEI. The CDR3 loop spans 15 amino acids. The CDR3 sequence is CASNVDSLFADTQYF. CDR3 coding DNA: TGTGCCAGCAACGTGGACTCCCTTTTTGCAGATACGCAGTATTTT.

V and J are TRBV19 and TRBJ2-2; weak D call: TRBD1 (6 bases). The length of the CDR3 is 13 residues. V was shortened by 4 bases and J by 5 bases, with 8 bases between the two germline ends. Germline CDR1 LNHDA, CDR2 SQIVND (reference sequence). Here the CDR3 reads CASSTTGTGELFF. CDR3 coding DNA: TGTGCCAGTAGTACCACAGGGACCGGGGAGCTGTTTTTT. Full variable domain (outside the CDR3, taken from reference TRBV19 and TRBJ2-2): DGGITQSPKYLFRKEGQNVTLSCEQNLNHDAMYWYRQDPGQGLRLIYYSQIVNDFQKGDIAEGYSVSREKKESFPLTVTSAQKNPTAFYLCASSTTGTGELFFGEGSRLTVL.

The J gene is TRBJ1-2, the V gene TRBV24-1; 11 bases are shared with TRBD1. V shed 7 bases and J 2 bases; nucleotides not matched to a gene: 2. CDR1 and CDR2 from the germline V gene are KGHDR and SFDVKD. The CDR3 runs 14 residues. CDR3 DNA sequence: TGTGCCACCAGGGACAGGGGGCCGAACTATGGCTACACCTTC. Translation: CATRDRGPNYGYTF.

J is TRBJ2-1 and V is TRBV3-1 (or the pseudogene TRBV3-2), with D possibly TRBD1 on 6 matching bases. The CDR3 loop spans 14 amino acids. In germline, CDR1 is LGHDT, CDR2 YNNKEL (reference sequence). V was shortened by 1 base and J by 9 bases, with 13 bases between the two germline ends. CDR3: CASSQVQGMSEQFF. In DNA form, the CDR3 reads TGTGCCAGCAGCCAAGTACAGGGTATGTCTGAGCAGTTCTTC.

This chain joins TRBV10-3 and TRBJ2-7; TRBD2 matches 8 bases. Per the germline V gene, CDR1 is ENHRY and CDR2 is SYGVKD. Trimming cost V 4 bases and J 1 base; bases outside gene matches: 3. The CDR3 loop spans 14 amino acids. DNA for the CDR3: TGTGCCATCAGTGGAATAGCGGGGTCCTACGAGCAGTACTTC. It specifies CAISGIAGSYEQYF.

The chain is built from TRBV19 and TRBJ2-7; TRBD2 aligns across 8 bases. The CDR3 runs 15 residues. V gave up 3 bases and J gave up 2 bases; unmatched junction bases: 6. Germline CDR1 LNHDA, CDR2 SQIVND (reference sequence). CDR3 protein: CASSIGLAGTYEQYF. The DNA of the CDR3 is TGTGCCAGTAGTATTGGGTTAGCGGGAACCTACGAGCAGTACTTC.

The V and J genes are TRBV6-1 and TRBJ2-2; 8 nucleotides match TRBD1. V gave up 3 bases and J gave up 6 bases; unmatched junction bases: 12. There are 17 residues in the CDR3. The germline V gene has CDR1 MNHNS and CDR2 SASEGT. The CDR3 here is CASSDQPWTGFSGELFF. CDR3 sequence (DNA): TGTGCCAGCAGTGACCAGCCGTGGACAGGGTTTTCCGGGGAGCTGTTTTTT.

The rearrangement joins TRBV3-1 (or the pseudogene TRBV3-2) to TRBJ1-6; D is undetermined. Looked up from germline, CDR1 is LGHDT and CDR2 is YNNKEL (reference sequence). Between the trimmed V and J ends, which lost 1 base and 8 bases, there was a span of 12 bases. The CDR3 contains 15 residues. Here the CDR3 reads CASSQGGQRDSPLHF. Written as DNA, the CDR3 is TGTGCCAGCAGCCAAGGAGGGCAGCGGGATTCACCCCTCCACTTT.

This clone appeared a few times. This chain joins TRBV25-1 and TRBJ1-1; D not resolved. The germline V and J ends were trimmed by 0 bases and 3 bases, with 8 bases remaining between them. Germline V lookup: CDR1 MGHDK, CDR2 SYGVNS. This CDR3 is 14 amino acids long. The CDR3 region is CASSEYWGDTEAFF. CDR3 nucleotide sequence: TGTGCCAGCAGTGAATATTGGGGAGACACTGAAGCTTTCTTT.

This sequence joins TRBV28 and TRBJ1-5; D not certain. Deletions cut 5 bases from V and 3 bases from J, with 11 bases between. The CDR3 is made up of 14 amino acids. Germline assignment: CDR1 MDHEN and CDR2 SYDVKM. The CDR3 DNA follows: TGTGCCAGCAGTGCCGACGGAGTCAATCAGCCCCAGCATTTT. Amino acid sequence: CASSADGVNQPQHF. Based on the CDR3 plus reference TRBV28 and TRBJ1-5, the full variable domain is DVKVTQSSRYLVKRTGEKVFLECVQDMDHENMFWYRQDPGLGLRLIYFSYDVKMKEKGDIPEGYSVSREKKERFSLILESASTNQTSMYLCASSADGVNQPQHFGDGTRLSIL.

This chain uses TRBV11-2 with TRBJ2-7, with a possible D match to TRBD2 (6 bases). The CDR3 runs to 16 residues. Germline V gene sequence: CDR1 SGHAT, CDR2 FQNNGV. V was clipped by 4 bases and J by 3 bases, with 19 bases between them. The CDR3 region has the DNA TGTGCCAGCAGCTCCATCATTCGGAGGGACCTCTACGAGCAGTACTTC. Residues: CASSSIIRRDLYEQYF.

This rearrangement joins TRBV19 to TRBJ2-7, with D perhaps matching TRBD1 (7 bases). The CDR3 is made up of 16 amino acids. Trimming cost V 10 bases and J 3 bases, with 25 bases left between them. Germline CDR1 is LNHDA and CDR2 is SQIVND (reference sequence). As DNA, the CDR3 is TGTGCCACTAGACTTCAGGGGGGACACCCCGGCTACGAGCAGTACTTC. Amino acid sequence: CATRLQGGHPGYEQYF.

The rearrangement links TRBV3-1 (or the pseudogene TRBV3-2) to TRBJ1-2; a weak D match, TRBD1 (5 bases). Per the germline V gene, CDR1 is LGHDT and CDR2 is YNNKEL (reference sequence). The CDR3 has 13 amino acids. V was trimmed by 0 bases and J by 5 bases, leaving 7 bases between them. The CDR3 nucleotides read TGTGCCAGCAGCCAAGACAGGGCTTATGGCTACACCTTC. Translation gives CASSQDRAYGYTF.

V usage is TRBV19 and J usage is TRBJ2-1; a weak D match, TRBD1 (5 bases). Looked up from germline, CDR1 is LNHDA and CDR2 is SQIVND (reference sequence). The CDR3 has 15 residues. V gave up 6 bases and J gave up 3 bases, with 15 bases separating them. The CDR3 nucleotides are TGTGCCAGTAGAAACCAGGGATTAAACTACAATGAGCAGTTCTTC. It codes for CASRNQGLNYNEQFF.

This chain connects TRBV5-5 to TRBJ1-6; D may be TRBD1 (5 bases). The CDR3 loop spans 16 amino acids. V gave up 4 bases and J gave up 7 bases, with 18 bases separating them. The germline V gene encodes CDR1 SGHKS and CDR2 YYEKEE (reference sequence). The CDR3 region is CASSGDLFSNNSPLHF. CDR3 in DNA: TGTGCCAGCAGCGGGGACTTGTTCTCGAACAATTCACCCCTCCACTTT.

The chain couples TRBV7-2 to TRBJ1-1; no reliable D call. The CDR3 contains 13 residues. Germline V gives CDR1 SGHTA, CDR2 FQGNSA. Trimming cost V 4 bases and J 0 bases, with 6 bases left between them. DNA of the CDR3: TGTGCCAGCAGCTACCAGATGAACACTGAAGCTTTCTTT. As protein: CASSYQMNTEAFF.

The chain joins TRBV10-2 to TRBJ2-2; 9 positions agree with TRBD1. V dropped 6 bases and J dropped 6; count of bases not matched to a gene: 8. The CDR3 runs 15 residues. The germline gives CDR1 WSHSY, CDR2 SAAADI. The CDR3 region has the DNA TGCGCCAGCAGAAACTGGGACAGGGAGGCCGGGGAGCTGTTTTTT. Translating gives CASRNWDREAGELFF.

For the CDR3, the DNA is TGTGCCAGCAGTATCAAAGGGGGGGTTAACTCCTACGAGCAGTACGTC. Translated: CASSIKGGVNSYEQYV. The chain recombines TRBV2 with TRBJ2-7, with a weak D call TRBD2 (7 bases). Germline CDR1 and CDR2: SNHLY and FYNNEI. The CDR3 has 16 amino acids. Trimming cost V 5 bases and J 0 bases, with 17 bases left between them.

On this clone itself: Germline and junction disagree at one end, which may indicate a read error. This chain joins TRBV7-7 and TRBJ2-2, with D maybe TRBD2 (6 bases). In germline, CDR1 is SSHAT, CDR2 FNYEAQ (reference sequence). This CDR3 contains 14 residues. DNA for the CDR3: TGTGCTAGCAGCCCGACGACTAGGTCCGGGGAGCTGTTTTTT. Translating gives CASSPTTRSGELFF.